This T cell receptor beta chain was sequenced in a study of T cells after yellow fever vaccination. CDR1 is LNHDA and CDR2 is SQIVND in the germline V gene (reference sequence). Trimming left V 6 bases short and J 2 bases short, with 15 bases between. This CDR3 has 15 residues. Overall study findings and caveats: Contamination by abundant bulk-population clonotypes could be present in FACS-sorted repertoires. It was the secondary response that reached its peak faster, day 5 versus 15, but it was weaker.

In making TCR cDNA, 5'RACE template switching added a universal primer site and UMIs to it. One entry per CDR3 protein, called by TCRdb with MiXCR from the 5' RACE reads. Of roughly 85,000 distinct CDR3 sequences listed, roughly 15% were seen once; the top ten hold around 25%. The chain combines TRBV19 with TRBJ2-3; D unresolved. This receptor was identified in a man younger than 30 who received the YFV17D yellow fever vaccine. The sample here was CD8+ T cells not binding an NS4B(214-222) dextramer, sorted from PBMCs, taken 20 to 25 days after the first yellow fever vaccination. The CDR3 region is CASSFLNGLTDTQYF. The CDR3 region has the DNA TGTGCCAGTAGCTTTCTAAATGGCCTCACAGATACGCAGTATTTT.